The clone carrying this TCR beta chain has ten or more counts. The record originates from a study of prognosis after radiotherapy for stage I lung cancer. Blood was drawn (approximately 6.5 milliliters of peripheral blood) at each of two time points. Template was genomic DNA; TCR beta CDR3 amplified in two multiplex PCR rounds. First-round PCR used primers specific to each TRBV and TRBJ gene. TCRdb itself ran the multiplex PCR reads through MiXCR, one entry per CDR3 protein. The repertoire holds just over 30,000 distinct CDR3 sequences, with around 30% as singletons. Trimming stripped 3 bases from V and 5 bases from J, with 9 bases between. The germline V gene encodes CDR1 KGHDR and CDR2 SFDVKD. The CDR3 loop spans 13 amino acids.

The sequence came from a donor over 45 with non-small cell lung cancer. J is TRBJ1-2 and V is TRBV24-1; D is undetermined. The sequenced sample was PBMCs, obtained before or after stereotactic body radiation therapy (not recorded which). The chain's CDR3 is CATSDGPEYGYTF. CDR3 nucleotide sequence: TGTGCCACCAGTGATGGCCCAGAGTATGGCTACACCTTC.